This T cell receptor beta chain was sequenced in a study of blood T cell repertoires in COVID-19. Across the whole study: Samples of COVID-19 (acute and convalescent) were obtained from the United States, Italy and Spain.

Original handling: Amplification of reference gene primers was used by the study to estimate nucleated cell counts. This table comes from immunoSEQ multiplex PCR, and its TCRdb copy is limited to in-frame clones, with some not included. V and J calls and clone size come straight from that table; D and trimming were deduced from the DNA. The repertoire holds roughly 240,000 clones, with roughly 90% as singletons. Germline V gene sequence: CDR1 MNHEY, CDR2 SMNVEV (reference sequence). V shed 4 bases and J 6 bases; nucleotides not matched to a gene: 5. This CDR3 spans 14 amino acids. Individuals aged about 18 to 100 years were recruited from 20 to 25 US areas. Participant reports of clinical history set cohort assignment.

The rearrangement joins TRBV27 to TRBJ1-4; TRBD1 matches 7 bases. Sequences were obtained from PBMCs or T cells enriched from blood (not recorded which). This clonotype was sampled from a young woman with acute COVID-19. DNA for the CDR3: TGTGCCAGCAGTTCCGAACAGGGGTATGAAAAACTGTTTTTT. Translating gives CASSSEQGYEKLFF.